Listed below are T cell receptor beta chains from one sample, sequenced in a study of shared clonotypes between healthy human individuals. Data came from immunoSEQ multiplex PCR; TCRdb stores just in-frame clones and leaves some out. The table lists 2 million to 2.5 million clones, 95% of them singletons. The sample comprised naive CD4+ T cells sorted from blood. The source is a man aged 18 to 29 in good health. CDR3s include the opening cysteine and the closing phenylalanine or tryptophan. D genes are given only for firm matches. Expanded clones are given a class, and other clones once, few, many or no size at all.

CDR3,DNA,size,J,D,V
CASSQDRGYEQFF,TGCGCCAGCAGCCAAGATCGGGGGTATGAGCAGTTCTTC,-,TRBJ2-1,-,TRBV4-1
CASSVGLAETQYF,TGTGCCAGCAGCGTAGGACTAGCGGAGACCCAGTACTTC,-,TRBJ2-5,TRBD2,TRBV7-2
CAWSVSGGTDTQYF,TGTGCCTGGAGTGTTTCTGGGGGCACAGATACGCAGTATTTT,-,TRBJ2-3,-,TRBV30
CASSPPKGRNTEAFF,TGTGCCAGCTCACCACCGAAGGGCCGAAACACTGAAGCTTTCTTT,-,TRBJ1-1,-,TRBV18
CASSSSDRGLYGANVLTF,TGTGCCAGCAGTTCCTCGGACAGGGGGCTATATGGGGCCAACGTCCTGACTTTC,once,TRBJ2-6,TRBD1,TRBV7-9
CAWSRGQYNSPLHF,TGTGCCTGGAGTAGGGGGCAGTATAATTCACCCCTCCACTTT,-,TRBJ1-6,TRBD1,TRBV30
CASSLRRVGRYQPQHF,TGTGCCAGCAGTTTAAGGAGGGTAGGTCGGTATCAGCCCCAGCATTTT,-,TRBJ1-5,-,TRBV27
CASSSRDDGIFDSPLHF,TGTGCCAGCAGTTCCCGGGATGATGGGATTTTTGATTCACCCCTCCACTTT,-,TRBJ1-6,-,TRBV28
CASSQVTAGGPETQYF,TGTGCCAGCAGCCAAGTAACAGCGGGGGGGCCAGAGACCCAGTACTTC,-,TRBJ2-5,TRBD2,TRBV4-2
CASSLARWGETQYF,TGTGCCAGCAGCTTAGCCCGGTGGGGGGAGACCCAGTACTTC,-,TRBJ2-5,-,TRBV7-8
CATNRGPHTDTQYF,TGTGCCACAAACAGGGGGCCACACACAGATACGCAGTATTTT,-,TRBJ2-3,TRBD1,TRBV6-5
CASNLPGADTQYF,TGTGCCAGCAACCTCCCCGGGGCAGATACGCAGTATTTT,-,TRBJ2-3,-,TRBV25-1
CASMLRTGPFYEQYF,TGTGCCAGCATGCTACGGACAGGGCCCTTCTACGAGCAGTACTTC,-,TRBJ2-7,TRBD1,TRBV6-1